This T cell receptor (beta chain) was sequenced for a study of T cell responses to AZD1222 COVID-19 vaccine. Data came from immunoSEQ multiplex PCR; TCRdb stores just in-frame clones and leaves some out. The profile shows about 120,000 clones, approximately 92% of them singletons. V was clipped by 0 bases and J by 6 bases; unmatched bases: 11. The CDR3 totals 18 residues. Germline lookup yields CDR1 SGHRS and CDR2 YFSETQ. Notes on this clone: Its antigen remains unidentified.

General observations from the study: The study found Spike-specific TCR breadth and depth rose after two AZD1222 doses. Females made up more of the donors, who were largely white British, and clonal diversity may have come out too low. Baseline seropositivity characterized only 5 or 6 AZD1222 recipients. Targets within unmutated variant regions were reportedly found for nearly half of spike-specific TCRs.

Source: peripheral blood, taken 28 days after the second dose of the MenACWY control vaccine. This sequence was found in an adult who received the MenACWY meningococcal vaccine as a control. The rearrangement links TRBV5-1 to TRBJ2-7; 14 nucleotides line up with TRBD2. CDR3 sequence reads: CASSLAPGLAGVGREQYF. CDR3 sequence (DNA): TGCGCCAGCAGCTTGGCCCCGGGACTAGCGGGAGTCGGTCGCGAGCAGTACTTC.